The text below deals with one T cell receptor beta chain. The target of this receptor is not known. One base away there is no much larger clone; base qualities are not given. The CDR3 runs 17 amino acids, cysteine and phenylalanine included. The read is trimmed to its CDR3 DNA, 51 bases read in frame from base 1. V is pruned by 5 bases and J by 0 bases, leaving 5 bases of the junction without a gene match. CDR1 SGHVS and CDR2 FNYEAQ were looked up in the germline V gene. This entry is derived from a study of blood T cell repertoires in COVID-19 (dated by TCRdb to about 2020). The study in broad terms: Collaborator samples came from the United States, Italy and Spain and covered acute and convalescent phases of COVID-19. The prospective study material was composed of cDNA or gDNA derived from T cells, B-cell-depleted T cells, or PBMCs. The dataset comprised deeply sampled blood TCRbeta repertoires from subjects exposed to, actively infected with, or recovered from COVID-19. The repertoires were released in a freely available public database intended as a resource for research on the immune response to SARS-CoV-2. The samples were drawn from two sources: the first 160 participants of the ongoing ImmuneRACE study, and 1,200 or so subjects contributed by 6 global collaborators. A de-identified subject ID, COVID-19 status, age in years and sex were almost always included in the sample metadata. HLA class I and class II types, where available, came from metadata supplied by the sample provider rather than from assay-based typing. On the study overall, not on this receptor specifically: The amount of clinical and demographic metadata varied by source and participant and was provided uncurated.

TCRbeta CDR3 regions were amplified from genomic DNA by means of the immunoSEQ Assay, a bias-controlled multiplex PCR. On the study's bioinformatics: Within the assay, amplification of reference gene primers was used to estimate how many nucleated cells each sample contained. Sequence reads were collapsed and filtered to measure the absolute abundance of every unique TCRbeta CDR3 rearrangement. For each sample, productive Simpson clonality was calculated by taking the square root of Simpson's diversity index across productive rearrangements. TCRdb obtained this table from immuneACCESS and retained in-frame rearrangements with V and J assigned. These tables miss some clones; where compared with another copy, unresolved V genes account for less than half of the shortfall, and the remainder is unexplained. Clone size and V and J calls were adopted from that table, with D and trimming inferred from the DNA. The sample table lists around 250,000 clones, around nine tenths of them with a count of one. 8.5% to 9% of the sample lies in the top ten.

Collaborating institutions collected whole blood in K2EDTA tubes following their own protocols. For TCRbeta analysis, collaborator samples were shipped as frozen whole blood, as isolated PBMCs, or as DNA extracted from either sample type. The sequence joins TRBV7-6 to TRBJ2-7; 15 central nucleotides agree with TRBD2. The source material was peripheral blood. The source of this sequence is a man in his forties with active or convalescent COVID-19. The DNA reads TGTGCCAGCAGCCCCGGGACTAGCGGGAGGAGCTCCTACGAGCAGTACTTC. Translated, it gives CASSPGTSGRSSYEQYF.